This TCR beta chain was found in a study of blood T cell repertoires in COVID-19. Study-wide context: T cells, B-cell-depleted T cells, or PBMCs provided the cDNA or gDNA that served as material.

This clone came up once. Trimming shortened V by 0 bases and J by 2 bases, and 14 bases separated the two germline ends. Looked up from germline, CDR1 is GTSNPN and CDR2 is SVGIG (reference sequence). The CDR3 loop spans 16 amino acids. Clones were sequenced by immunoSEQ multiplex PCR, and TCRdb holds only the in-frame ones, with some missing. The profile covers 350,000 to 400,000 clones, with around 92% appearing a single time and approximately 1.5% taken by the ten largest. The rearrangement joins TRBV30 to TRBJ2-1, with D possibly being TRBD1 (7 bases). This receptor was taken from a woman in her thirties who had recovered from COVID-19. Sequenced input: PBMCs or T cells enriched from blood (not recorded which). This chain's CDR3 is CAWSVQGRGAYNEQFF. CDR3 nucleotides: TGTGCCTGGAGTGTACAGGGGCGGGGAGCCTACAATGAGCAGTTCTTC.